Each of the 18 T cell receptor beta chains below was sequenced from the same sample in a study of breast tumors, draining lymph nodes, adjacent tissues. TCRdb redid the calling of the multiplex PCR reads with MiXCR, one entry per CDR3 protein. The data hold 130,000 or so distinct CDR3 sequences, with approximately 22% observed a single time. Samples came from axillary lymph nodes draining the breast cancer. Sequencing was done on a sample of axillary lymph node tissue. The receptors were gathered from a female donor with breast cancer. Some clones in this sample may be carry-over from other donors' samples.

This clonotype has a handful of counts. This chain connects TRBV29-1 to TRBJ1-2; D unclear. The CDR3 spans 13 residues. V was shortened by 4 bases and J by 4 bases, with 13 bases between the two germline ends. CDR1 is SQVTM and CDR2 is ANQGSEA in the germline V gene. The DNA of the CDR3 is TGCAGCGTTGGAACCGAAAGCCGCTATGGCTACACCTTC. Residues: CSVGTESRYGYTF.

In its sample, this clonotype was seen many times. V and J are TRBV28 and TRBJ2-7; D perhaps matches TRBD2 (5 bases). Germline V gene sequence: CDR1 MDHEN, CDR2 SYDVKM. Trimming removed 5 bases from V and 3 bases from J, with 8 bases in between. The CDR3 loop spans 12 amino acids. The CDR3 loop is CASSPDYYEQYF. CDR3 DNA: TGTGCCAGCAGTCCTGACTACTACGAGCAGTACTTC.

This chain joins TRBV30 and TRBJ1-1; D may be TRBD1 (5 bases). The CDR3 extends over 15 amino acids. Trimming removed 8 bases at V and 0 bases at J, with 19 bases between. In germline, CDR1 is GTSNPN, CDR2 SVGIG (reference sequence). CDR3 amino acids: CAGTPQGYLNTEAFF. The CDR3 DNA reads TGTGCCGGAACCCCCCAGGGTTATCTGAACACTGAAGCTTTCTTT.

Comment on this clonotype: A much bigger clone sits one base away, suggesting this may be a read error. The chain has TRBV6-6 and TRBJ2-5; D unresolved. Germline V gene sequence: CDR1 MNHNY, CDR2 SVGAGI (reference sequence). The CDR3 extends over 15 amino acids. This CDR3 reads CAGSKPPGNQETQYF. As DNA, the CDR3 is TGTGCCGGCAGTAAACCCCCCGGAAATCAAGAGACCCAGTACTTC.

This clonotype was picked up many times. The rearrangement links TRBV5-1 to TRBJ1-4, with 11 bases identical to TRBD1. The CDR3 runs to 16 residues. Losses at the gene ends were 1 base for V and 8 bases for J; bases not matched to a gene: 7. The germline V gene has CDR1 SGHRS and CDR2 YFSETQ. For the CDR3, the DNA is TGCGCCAGCAGCTTGTTTGGGACAGGGGGTAACGAAAAACTGTTTTTT. Its protein is CASSLFGTGGNEKLFF.

This clonotype was detected many times. The V gene is TRBV11-2, the J gene TRBJ1-4; 9 bases match TRBD1. This CDR3 contains 14 residues. J gave up 7 bases and V 5 bases, and 5 bases lay outside the gene matches. From germline, CDR1 is SGHAT and CDR2 FQNNGV. CDR3 in amino acids: CASSTGGWGEKLFF. DNA of the CDR3: TGTGCCAGCAGCACAGGGGGCTGGGGTGAAAAACTGTTTTTT. Variable domain in full (rest from reference TRBV11-2 and TRBJ1-4): EAGVAQSPRYKIIEKRQSVAFWCNPISGHATLYWYQQILGQGPKLLIQFQNNGVVDDSQLPKDRFSAERLKGVDSTLKIQPAKLEDSAVYLCASSTGGWGEKLFFGSGTQLSVL.

In this sample, this clonotype turned up many times. The V and J genes are TRBV12-1 and TRBJ1-2. TRBV12-1 is given as a pseudogene. This CDR3 spans 15 amino acids. Written as DNA, the CDR3 is TGTGCCAGCAGCTTTTTGGGCAGAACTAACTATGGCTACACCTTC. Translation gives CASSFLGRTNYGYTF.

In its sample, this clonotype was seen many times. CDR3 region: CASSVSGGNYEQYF. The DNA for the CDR3 is TGTGCCAGTAGCGTTTCGGGTGGTAACTACGAGCAGTACTTC. This chain links TRBV19 with TRBJ2-7, with D unresolved. CDR3 size: 14 residues. V was shortened by 6 bases and J by 3 bases, with 15 bases between the two germline ends. Germline V gene data show CDR1 as LNHDA and CDR2 as SQIVND (reference sequence).

With respect to this clonotype: A much larger clone lies one base from this, so it may be a read error. The rearrangement joins TRBV7-2 to TRBJ2-1, with D possibly being TRBD2 (6 bases). The CDR3 covers 14 residues. CDR1 and CDR2 (germline): SGHTA, FQGNSA. The CDR3 DNA reads TGTGCCAGCAGCTTCACAGGACTATACAATGAGCAGTCCTTC. Translating gives CASSFTGLYNEQSF.

This clonotype was seen repeatedly, ten times or more. The chain joins TRBV20-1 to TRBJ2-1; no reliable D call. CDR1 and CDR2 (germline): DFQATT, SNEGSKA (reference sequence). This CDR3 is 16 amino acids long. Trimming left V 0 bases short and J 5 bases short, with 17 bases between. The DNA for the CDR3 is TGCAGTGCTAGAGATCTAAGGGCTCTGGTGGACAATGAGCAGTTCTTC. Translating gives CSARDLRALVDNEQFF.

This clonotype was detected ten times or more. This chain uses TRBV18 with TRBJ2-1, with 9 bases matching TRBD2. Germline values: CDR1 KGHSH, CDR2 LQKENI. This CDR3 region has 15 residues. The J segment lost 6 bases and the V segment lost 2 bases, leaving 5 bases of the junction unmatched. This chain's CDR3 is CASSPRTSVFNEQFF. The CDR3 nucleotides are TGTGCCAGCTCACCAAGGACTAGCGTGTTCAATGAGCAGTTCTTC.

This clonotype was detected many times. V gene TRBV6-2 or TRBV6-3 combines with J gene TRBJ2-1; TRBD2 agrees at 10 bases. Germline lookup yields CDR1 MNHEY and CDR2 SVGEGT. V gave up 5 bases and J gave up 7 bases; unmatched junction bases: 14. The CDR3 has 17 residues. In DNA, the CDR3 is TGTGCCAGCAGTCGTATAAGGGGAGCGGGAGGGAAAAATGAGCAGTTCTTC. This codes for CASSRIRGAGGKNEQFF.

The V gene is TRBV3-1, the J gene TRBJ2-4; D possibly uses TRBD1 or TRBD2 (5 bases each). The CDR3 runs 16 residues. Germline V lookup: CDR1 LGHDT, CDR2 YNNKEL (reference sequence). Trimming cost V 3 bases and J 2 bases, with 14 bases left between them. The CDR3 bases are TGTGCCAGCAGCCAGGACTCAGGGCGAACCAAAAACATTCAGTACTTC. This gives the protein CASSQDSGRTKNIQYF. Drawing the rest from reference TRBV3-1 and TRBJ2-4, the complete variable domain is DTAVSQTPKYLVTQMGNDKSIKCEQNLGHDTMYWYKQDSKKFLKIMFSYNNKELIINETVPNRFSPKSPDKAHLNLHINSLELGDSAVYFCASSQDSGRTKNIQYFGAGTRLSVL.

This clonotype appeared many times. J is TRBJ2-2 and V is TRBV29-1, with a weak D call TRBD1 (6 bases). V was trimmed by 4 bases and J by 7 bases, leaving 22 bases between them. CDR3 length: 16 amino acids. The germline CDR1 and CDR2 sequences are SQVTM and ANQGSEA. The CDR3: CSVGTPSGRGDGELFF. The DNA of the CDR3 is TGCAGCGTTGGGACCCCCTCGGGCAGGGGTGACGGGGAGCTGTTTTTT.

This clonotype was detected many times. V is TRBV6-1 and J is TRBJ2-1; D is possibly TRBD2 (6 bases). V was cut by 6 bases and J by 0 bases, with 12 bases left in between. Germline V gene data show CDR1 as MNHNS and CDR2 as SASEGT. CDR3 length equals 15 residues. CDR3 region: CASRGGSGSYNEQFF. The CDR3 DNA follows: TGTGCCAGCAGAGGAGGGAGCGGCTCCTACAATGAGCAGTTCTTC.

This clonotype was picked up many times. The chain joins TRBV2 to TRBJ2-7; the D gene is possibly TRBD2 (6 bases). From germline, CDR1 is SNHLY and CDR2 FYNNEI. Trimming removed 8 bases from V and 2 bases from J, with 16 bases in between. This CDR3 region has 14 residues. This CDR3 reads CASGGGDPTYEQYF. In DNA, the CDR3 is TGTGCCAGCGGCGGCGGGGACCCCACCTACGAGCAGTACTTC.

The CDR3 spells CASSLSGGGKSLSLHF. In nucleotides, the CDR3 is TGTGCCAGCAGTTTATCCGGGGGGGGCAAGAGTTTATCCCTCCACTTT. This chain uses TRBV28 with TRBJ1-6; TRBD1 might be the D (6 bases). The CDR3 sequence is 16 residues long. V gave up 1 base and J gave up 14 bases, with 21 bases separating them. CDR1 and CDR2 (germline): MDHEN, SYDVKM.

This clonotype was seen at least ten times. The chain carries TRBV7-2 and TRBJ2-2, with no clear D. This CDR3 region has 15 residues. Germline V lookup: CDR1 SGHTA, CDR2 FQGNSA. V lost 3 bases to trimming and J lost 2 bases, with 10 bases between them. Here the CDR3 reads CASSLGGVNTGELFF. The CDR3 bases are TGTGCCAGCAGCTTGGGCGGAGTTAACACCGGGGAGCTGTTTTTT.